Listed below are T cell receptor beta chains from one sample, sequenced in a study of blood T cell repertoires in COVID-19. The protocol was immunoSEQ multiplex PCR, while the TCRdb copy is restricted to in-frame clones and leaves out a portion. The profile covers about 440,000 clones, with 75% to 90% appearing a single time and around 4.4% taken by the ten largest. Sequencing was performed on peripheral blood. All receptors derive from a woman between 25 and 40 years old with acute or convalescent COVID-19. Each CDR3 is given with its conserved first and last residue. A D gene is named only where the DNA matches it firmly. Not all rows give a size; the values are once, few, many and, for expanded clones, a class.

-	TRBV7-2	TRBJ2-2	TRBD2	CASSIAGASTGELFF	TGTGCCAGCAGCATAGCGGGGGCCTCCACCGGGGAGCTGTTTTTT
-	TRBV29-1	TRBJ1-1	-	CSVDRGSTASFF	TGCAGCGTTGACAGGGGTTCCACGGCATCTTTCTTT
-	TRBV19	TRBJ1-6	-	CASSVTGRSSYNSPLHF	TGTGCCAGTAGTGTGACAGGCCGAAGCTCCTATAATTCACCCCTCCACTTT
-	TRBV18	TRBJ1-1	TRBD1	CASSPSRQGARSTEAFF	TGTGCCAGCTCACCATCGCGACAGGGGGCTAGGAGCACTGAAGCTTTCTTT
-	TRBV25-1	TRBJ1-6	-	CASSASSGTPLHF	TGTGCCAGCAGTGCTTCATCGGGGACACCCCTCCACTTT
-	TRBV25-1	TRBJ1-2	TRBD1	CASRGFTGESDGYTF	TGTGCCAGCAGGGGATTTACAGGGGAGTCGGATGGCTACACCTTC
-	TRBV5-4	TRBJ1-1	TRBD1	CASSLRPGQGITEAFF	TGTGCCAGCAGCTTACGACCGGGACAGGGAATCACTGAAGCTTTCTTT
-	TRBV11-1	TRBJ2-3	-	CASSRRQSYTDTQYF	TGTGCCAGCAGCCGCCGACAGAGTTACACAGATACGCAGTATTTT
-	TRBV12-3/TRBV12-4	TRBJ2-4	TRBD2	CASSFWGGDIQYF	TGTGCCAGCAGTTTTTGGGGGGGAGACATTCAGTACTTC
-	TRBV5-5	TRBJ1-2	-	CASSHTGVYGYTF	TGTGCCAGCAGCCATACAGGAGTCTATGGCTACACCTTC
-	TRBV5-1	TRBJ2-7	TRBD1	CASSPPDRAYEQYF	TGCGCCAGCAGCCCACCGGACAGGGCCTACGAGCAGTACTTC
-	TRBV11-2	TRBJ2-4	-	CASSRVFLAKNIQYF	TGTGCCAGCAGCCGTGTCTTTCTAGCCAAAAACATTCAGTACTTC
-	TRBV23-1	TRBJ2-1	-	CASSPTHREGYYNEQFF	TGCGCCAGCAGTCCTACACACAGGGAAGGTTACTACAATGAGCAGTTCTTC
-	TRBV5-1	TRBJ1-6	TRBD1	CASSLGTGDSPLHF	TGCGCCAGCAGCCTGGGGACAGGAGATTCACCCCTCCACTTT
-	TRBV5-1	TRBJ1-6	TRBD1	CASSFQPRGLIDSPLHF	TGCGCCAGCAGCTTCCAACCCAGGGGGCTAATTGATTCACCCCTCCACTTT
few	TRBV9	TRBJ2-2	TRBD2	CASSDPGGGETGELFF	TGTGCCAGCAGCGATCCCGGGGGGGGAGAAACCGGGGAGCTGTTTTTT